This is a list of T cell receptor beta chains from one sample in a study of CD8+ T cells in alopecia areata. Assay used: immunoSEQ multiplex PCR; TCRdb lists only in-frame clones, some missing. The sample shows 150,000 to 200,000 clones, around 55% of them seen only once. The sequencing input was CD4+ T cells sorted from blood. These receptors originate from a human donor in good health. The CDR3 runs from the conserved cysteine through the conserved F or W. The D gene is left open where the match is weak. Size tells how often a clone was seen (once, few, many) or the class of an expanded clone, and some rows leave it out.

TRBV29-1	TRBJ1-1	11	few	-	CSVEDPGEAFF	TGCAGCGTTGAAGATCCCGGTGAAGCTTTCTTT
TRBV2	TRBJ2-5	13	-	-	CASSGLAWETQYF	TGTGCCAGCAGTGGTCTAGCTTGGGAGACCCAGTACTTC
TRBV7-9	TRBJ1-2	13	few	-	CASSRGSHYGYTF	TGTGCCAGCAGCAGGGGCAGCCACTATGGCTACACCTTC
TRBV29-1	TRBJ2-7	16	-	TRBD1	CSVAQRRQGVGYEQYF	TGCAGCGTTGCCCAGCGCAGACAGGGTGTGGGTTACGAGCAGTACTTC
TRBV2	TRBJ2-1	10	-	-	CASTRNEQFF	TGTGCCAGCACTCGCAATGAGCAGTTCTTC
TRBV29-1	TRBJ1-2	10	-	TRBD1	CSSLDRVYTF	TGCAGCTCACTAGACAGGGTCTACACCTTC
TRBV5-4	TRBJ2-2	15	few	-	CASSLTIGFNGELFF	TGTGCCAGCAGCTTAACAATAGGATTTAACGGGGAGCTGTTTTTT
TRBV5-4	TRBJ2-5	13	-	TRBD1	CASSTTGMETQYF	TGTGCCAGCAGCACGACAGGGATGGAGACCCAGTACTTC
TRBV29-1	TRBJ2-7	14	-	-	CSVDLAGAGSEQYF	TGCAGCGTTGACTTGGCCGGCGCCGGCAGCGAGCAGTACTTC
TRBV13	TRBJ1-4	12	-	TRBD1	CASSRQGRKLFF	TGTGCCAGCAGCCGACAGGGGCGGAAACTGTTTTTT
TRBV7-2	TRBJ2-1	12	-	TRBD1	CASSFSRGEQFF	TGTGCCAGCAGCTTCTCCAGGGGGGAGCAGTTCTTC
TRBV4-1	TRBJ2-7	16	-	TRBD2	CASSQGPSGGTYEQYF	TGCGCCAGCAGCCAAGGCCCTAGCGGGGGGACTTACGAGCAGTACTTC
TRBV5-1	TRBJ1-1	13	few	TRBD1	CASSQQQGTEAFF	TGCGCCAGCAGCCAACAACAGGGGACTGAAGCTTTCTTT
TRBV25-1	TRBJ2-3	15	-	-	CASSEIRGVTDTQYF	TGTGCCAGCAGTGAGATCCGGGGAGTCACAGATACGCAGTATTTT
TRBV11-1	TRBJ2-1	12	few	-	CASSGESNEQFF	TGTGCCAGCTCCGGAGAGAGCAATGAGCAGTTCTTC
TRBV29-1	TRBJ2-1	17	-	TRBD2	CSVDHRGAGGAENEQFF	TGCAGCGTTGACCACAGGGGAGCGGGAGGCGCAGAGAATGAGCAGTTCTTC
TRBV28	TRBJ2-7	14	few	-	CASMGLGTPYEQYF	TGTGCCAGCATGGGTCTGGGGACACCCTACGAGCAGTACTTC
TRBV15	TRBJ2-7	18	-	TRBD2	CATSRVRTSGRRSYEQYF	TGTGCCACCAGCAGAGTCCGGACTAGCGGGAGGCGGTCCTACGAGCAGTACTTC
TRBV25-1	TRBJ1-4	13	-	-	CASSVAGSGKLFF	TGTGCCAGCAGTGTTGCAGGGTCCGGAAAACTGTTTTTT
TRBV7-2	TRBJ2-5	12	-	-	CASSFQPETQYF	TGTGCCAGCAGCTTCCAGCCGGAGACCCAGTACTTC
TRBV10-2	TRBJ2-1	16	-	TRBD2	CASSEAGGPLVDEQFF	TGCGCCAGCAGTGAGGCGGGAGGGCCTTTAGTCGATGAGCAGTTCTTC
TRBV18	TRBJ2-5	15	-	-	CASSPPTGFQETQYF	TGTGCCAGCTCACCACCAACAGGATTCCAAGAGACCCAGTACTTC
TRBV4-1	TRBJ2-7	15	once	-	CASSQVKAGSYEQYF	TGCGCCAGCAGCCAAGTAAAGGCAGGGTCCTACGAGCAGTACTTC
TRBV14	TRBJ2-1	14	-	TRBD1	CASSQPGTARDWVF	TGTGCCAGCAGCCAGCCAGGGACAGCCCGGGATTGGGTCTTC
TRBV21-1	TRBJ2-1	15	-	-	CASSKVACNGGEQFF	TGTGCCAGCAGCAAAGTTGCTTGTAACGGGGGTGAGCAGTTCTTC
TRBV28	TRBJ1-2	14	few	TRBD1	CASKTGGAGYGYTF	TGTGCCAGCAAAACAGGGGGCGCAGGGTATGGCTACACCTTC
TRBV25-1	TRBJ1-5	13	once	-	CASSDRANQPQHF	TGTGCCAGCAGTGACAGGGCGAATCAGCCCCAGCATTTT
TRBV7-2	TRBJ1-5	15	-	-	CASSTSWAGEQPQHF	TGTGCCAGCAGCACGTCTTGGGCAGGAGAACAGCCCCAGCATTTT
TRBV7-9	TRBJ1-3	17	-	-	CASSLGRATLSGNTIYF	TGTGCCAGCAGCTTAGGGCGGGCTACACTCTCTGGAAACACCATATATTTT
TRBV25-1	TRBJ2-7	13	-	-	CASSRAGTREQYF	TGTGCCAGCAGCCGGGCAGGCACGCGCGAGCAGTACTTC
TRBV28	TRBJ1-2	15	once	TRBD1	CASSPTDRDSGGYTF	TGTGCCAGCAGTCCAACCGACAGGGATTCTGGCGGCTACACCTTC
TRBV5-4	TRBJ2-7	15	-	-	CASSLAGVPQAEQYF	TGTGCCAGCAGCTTGGCTGGCGTGCCCCAGGCCGAGCAGTACTTC
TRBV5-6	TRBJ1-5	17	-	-	CASSSLRSLDSNQPQHF	TGTGCCAGCAGCTCGTTGAGGAGTTTGGATAGCAATCAGCCCCAGCATTTT
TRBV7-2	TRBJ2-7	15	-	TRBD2	CASSLAGTSSYEQYF	TGTGCCAGCAGCTTAGCTGGGACTAGCTCCTACGAGCAGTACTTC
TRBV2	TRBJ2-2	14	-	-	CASSDWENTGELFF	TGTGCCAGCAGTGATTGGGAGAACACCGGGGAGCTGTTTTTT
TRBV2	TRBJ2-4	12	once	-	CASEGSKNIQYF	TGTGCCAGCGAAGGAAGCAAAAACATTCAGTACTTC
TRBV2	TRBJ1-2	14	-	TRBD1	CASSEAGGNYGYTF	TGTGCCAGCAGTGAAGCAGGGGGCAACTATGGCTACACCTTC
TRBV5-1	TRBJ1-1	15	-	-	CASSSIARENTEAFF	TGCGCCAGCAGCTCGATCGCCCGAGAGAACACTGAAGCTTTCTTT
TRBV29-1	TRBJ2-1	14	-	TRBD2	CSVDSGSSYNEQFF	TGCAGCGTGGATAGCGGGAGCTCCTACAATGAGCAGTTCTTC
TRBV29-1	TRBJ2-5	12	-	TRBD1	CSVRDRRETQYF	TGCAGCGTCCGGGACAGGCGAGAGACCCAGTACTTC
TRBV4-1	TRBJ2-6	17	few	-	CASSQGSAHSGANVLTF	TGCGCCAGCAGCCAAGGGTCCGCGCACTCTGGGGCCAACGTCCTGACTTTC
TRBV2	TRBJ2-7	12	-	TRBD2	CASSGSPHEQYF	TGTGCCAGTAGCGGGAGTCCCCACGAGCAGTACTTC
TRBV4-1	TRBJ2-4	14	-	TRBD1	CASSQLTGENIQYF	TGCGCCAGCAGCCAACTAACAGGGGAGAACATTCAGTACTTC
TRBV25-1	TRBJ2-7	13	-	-	CASSRGSLYEQYF	TGTGCCAGCAGCAGGGGTTCCCTCTACGAGCAGTACTTC